This is a list of T cell receptor beta chains from one sample in a study of T-cell memory formation after mild COVID-19. Each CDR3 protein gets one entry after TCRdb re-called the 5' RACE reads with MiXCR. Of roughly 600,000 distinct CDR3 sequences in the sample, over 15% were seen once. The sample comprised PBMCs or a T cell subset sorted from them (not recorded which). These receptors all stem from an adult woman who had mild COVID-19 (a few samples of this study predate the infection). Cell type and time point are not known. Both conserved end residues are part of each CDR3. D genes are given only for firm matches. Rows give clone size only sometimes, using once, few, many, or a class for an expanded clone.

CDR3nt	CDR3aa	j_gene	v_gene	abundance	d_gene
TGTGCCAGCAGACCCTACTCGGACAGTCTCTATGGCTACACCTTC	CASRPYSDSLYGYTF	TRBJ1-2	TRBV12-3/TRBV12-4	NA	NA
TGTGCCAGCAGGAACCGGGATCTCGAGGAAAGCAATCAGCCCCAGCATTTT	CASRNRDLEESNQPQHF	TRBJ1-5	TRBV12-3/TRBV12-4	NA	NA
TGTGCCAGCAGTCCCTACAGGGCTGGGGCCAACGTCCTGACTTTC	CASSPYRAGANVLTF	TRBJ2-6	TRBV27	NA	NA
TGCAGTGATCCTATCGGGACAGGCTCCTACGAGCAGTACTTC	CSDPIGTGSYEQYF	TRBJ2-7	TRBV20-1	NA	TRBD1
TGCAGCGTTGAAGACCGCCAGGGTAGGCCCTACGAGCAGTACTTC	CSVEDRQGRPYEQYF	TRBJ2-7	TRBV29-1	few	NA
TGCGCCAGCAGCTTGGCGGGACTAGCGGGAGAGGCAGATACGCAGTATTTT	CASSLAGLAGEADTQYF	TRBJ2-3	TRBV5-1	few	TRBD2
TGTGCCAGCAGCCCTCGTTTGAGCGGGAGATGGGGCACCGGGGAGCTGTTTTTT	CASSPRLSGRWGTGELFF	TRBJ2-2	TRBV11-2	NA	TRBD2
TGTGCCAGCAGCTTAAAGGCGAGGGAACCAGATACGCAGTATTTT	CASSLKAREPDTQYF	TRBJ2-3	TRBV5-5	NA	NA
TGCGCCAGCACCGTCCAGGGACAGAAGGGTGAGCAGTACTTC	CASTVQGQKGEQYF	TRBJ2-7	TRBV5-1	NA	TRBD1
TGCGCCAGCAAGGGAAGTAGGGGCCGAGAGACCCAGTACTTC	CASKGSRGRETQYF	TRBJ2-5	TRBV5-1	many	NA
TGTGCCACCAGTGATCCAAGCGGGAGGGCCGGGACCGGGGAGCTGTTTTTT	CATSDPSGRAGTGELFF	TRBJ2-2	TRBV24-1	NA	TRBD2
TGTGCCAGCAGCGCTTGGGGGGGGACAGATACGCAGTATTTT	CASSAWGGTDTQYF	TRBJ2-3	TRBV7-2	few	TRBD2
TGTGCCATCGGGCGACCTGGGGACGAGCAGTACTTC	CAIGRPGDEQYF	TRBJ2-7	TRBV7-9	many	NA
TGCGCCAGCAGCTTGGATGGGGACCCCGGAGGGGCTTATGGCTACACCTTC	CASSLDGDPGGAYGYTF	TRBJ1-2	TRBV5-1	few	NA
TGTGCCAGCAGTGAAGGGGGTCAAGCTAACTATGGCTACACCTTC	CASSEGGQANYGYTF	TRBJ1-2	TRBV2	few	NA
TGCGCCAGCAGCCACCACGGGGTGGGGGACACTGAAGCTTTCTTT	CASSHHGVGDTEAFF	TRBJ1-1	TRBV5-1	few	NA
TGTGCCAGCAGGCCTAACTCCTACAATGAGCAGTTCTTC	CASRPNSYNEQFF	TRBJ2-1	TRBV6-1	NA	NA
TGCGCCAGCAGCCTGTGGGGTGGTCTGGCTGTAACCTACGAGCAGTACTTC	CASSLWGGLAVTYEQYF	TRBJ2-7	TRBV5-1	NA	NA